This T cell receptor beta chain was observed in a study of blood T cell repertoires in COVID-19. The CDR3 has 14 residues. V trimming: 4 bases; J trimming: 5 bases; junction bases outside the gene matches: 7. The V gene's germline CDR1 is MNHNY and CDR2 SVGAGI (reference sequence). Per the original methods: For nucleated cells, counts were estimated from reference gene primer amplification. TCRdb's table, derived via immunoSEQ multiplex PCR, lists solely in-frame clones and lacks some. V and J calls and clone size are given by that table; D and trimming were obtained from the DNA. The repertoire holds around 300,000 clones, 75% to 95% seen once, with more than 6% in the top ten.

The sample taken for sequencing was peripheral blood. This chain connects TRBV6-6 to TRBJ1-2; 7 nucleotides agree with TRBD1. This receptor was taken from a woman aged 25-40 years with COVID-19, enrolled during active disease. CDR3 in DNA: TGTGCCAGCAGTTCCGACAGGGATCCTTATGGCTACACCTTC. This sequence encodes CASSSDRDPYGYTF.